This T cell receptor (beta chain) was identified during a study of blood T cell repertoires in COVID-19. Study-level background: T cells, B-cell-depleted T cells, or PBMCs provided the cDNA or gDNA that served as material.

V shed 1 base and J 5 bases; nucleotides not matched to a gene: 3. CDR1 is SQVTM, CDR2 ANQGSEA, per germline. This CDR3 contains 14 residues. The method was immunoSEQ multiplex PCR; TCRdb's version includes in-frame clones alone and lacks a portion of them. The sample consists of roughly 180,000 clones, around 86% of them appearing once. This TCR was recovered from a man between 60 and 75 years old with acute or convalescent COVID-19. The specimen sequenced was peripheral blood. V is TRBV29-1 and J is TRBJ2-1, with 9 bases lining up with TRBD1. DNA of the CDR3: TGCAGCGTTGAAGGGACAGGGGCCGACAATGAGCAGTTCTTC. Translating it yields CSVEGTGADNEQFF.